This is a list of T cell receptor beta chains from one sample in a study of identical twins. MiXCR, run by TCRdb on the 5' RACE reads, gives a single entry per CDR3 protein. The top ten hold about 0.93% of the sample, which has just over 500,000 distinct CDR3 sequences, approximately 22% seen once. This sample was also put to use in a study of T cells expressing NK-cell markers.

Sequencing input: CD4+ T cells sorted from blood. The receptors originated from a woman under 30 in good health. CDR3s include the opening cysteine and the closing phenylalanine or tryptophan. D genes are given only for firm matches. Clone size, where shown, is once, few, many, or a class for clones that have expanded.

CDR3nt,CDR3aa,abundance,j_gene,v_gene,d_gene
TGTGCCAGCAGCCAACGGGACAGGGGCGGGGAGCTGTTTTTT,CASSQRDRGGELFF,once,TRBJ2-2,TRBV3-1,TRBD1
TGTGCCAGCAGCTCCGACATATACGAGCAGTACTTC,CASSSDIYEQYF,-,TRBJ2-7,TRBV11-3,-
TGTGCCAGCAGCAGACAGGGCTTTGGCTACACCTTC,CASSRQGFGYTF,-,TRBJ1-2,TRBV12-3/TRBV12-4,TRBD1
TGCGCCAGCAGCATGCGGGAAGCGGGGGGGAGGACAGATACGCAGTATTTT,CASSMREAGGRTDTQYF,-,TRBJ2-3,TRBV5-1,TRBD2
TGTGCCAGCAGCTTACGGGGGGCGAAAGTCTACGAGCAGTACTTC,CASSLRGAKVYEQYF,once,TRBJ2-7,TRBV7-2,-
TGTGCCAGCAGGGGCAGGAGCCCGAACACTGAAGCTTTCTTT,CASRGRSPNTEAFF,few,TRBJ1-1,TRBV6-1,-
TGTGCCAGCAGCACGACACAGGGGGCAGGTACTGAAGCTTTCTTT,CASSTTQGAGTEAFF,few,TRBJ1-1,TRBV21-1,-
TGCAGTGCTAGAGCCCCCACCTCCTACGAGCAGTACTTC,CSARAPTSYEQYF,-,TRBJ2-7,TRBV20-1,-
TGTGCCAGCAGCCAAATCGGACAGACGAGCTCTGGAAACACCATATATTTT,CASSQIGQTSSGNTIYF,-,TRBJ1-3,TRBV14,-
TGTGCCAGCAGCCAAACAGGGAATCAGCCCCAGCATTTT,CASSQTGNQPQHF,many,TRBJ1-5,TRBV3-1,-
TGCGCCAGCAGCTGGACTCTAGTGGGGGTCACAGATACGCAGTATTTT,CASSWTLVGVTDTQYF,few,TRBJ2-3,TRBV5-1,-
TGCGCCAGCAGCTTCGACAGGGGCCCCTACAATGAGCAGTTCTTC,CASSFDRGPYNEQFF,-,TRBJ2-1,TRBV5-1,TRBD1
TGCGCCAGCACCGAGAGGGAGAACACTGAAGCTTTCTTT,CASTERENTEAFF,-,TRBJ1-1,TRBV10-2,-
TGCAGTGCTAGAGTCCAGGGAACGAATTCACCCCTCCACTTT,CSARVQGTNSPLHF,-,TRBJ1-6,TRBV20-1,-
TGCAGCGTTGAAGGGGGCGCGAACACCGGGGAGCTGTTTTTT,CSVEGGANTGELFF,few,TRBJ2-2,TRBV29-1,-
TGTGCCAGCAGTTCCGGGACAGGCCATTACAATGAGCAGTTCTTC,CASSSGTGHYNEQFF,-,TRBJ2-1,TRBV6-2/TRBV6-3,TRBD1
TGTGCCAGCAGCTACCAGGCCGGGGGGACCGACGAGCAGTACTTC,CASSYQAGGTDEQYF,few,TRBJ2-7,TRBV7-9,TRBD2
TGTGCCAGCAGTGAACGTAGCGGGAGAACCGGGGAGCTGTTTTTT,CASSERSGRTGELFF,-,TRBJ2-2,TRBV6-1,TRBD2
TGTGCCAGCAGCCAAGCGGCGGGGGGTCACCAAGAGACCCAGTACTTC,CASSQAAGGHQETQYF,few,TRBJ2-5,TRBV4-2,TRBD2
TGTGCCAGCAGCTTCAAGGCAGGGTGGAATCAGCCCCAGCATTTT,CASSFKAGWNQPQHF,-,TRBJ1-5,TRBV7-2,-
TGCAGTGCTAGTACTGGCCCCTTGGGCGGAGATACGCAGTATTTT,CSASTGPLGGDTQYF,few,TRBJ2-3,TRBV20-1,-
TGTGCCAGCAGTGCTGTTTCCGGAGATCAGCCCCAGCATTTT,CASSAVSGDQPQHF,-,TRBJ1-5,TRBV6-1,-
TGCGCCAGCAGCCACCCCGGGACAGAAGCTTTCTTT,CASSHPGTEAFF,-,TRBJ1-1,TRBV5-1,-
TGCAGTGCTAGGTGGGAGACCCAGTACTTC,CSARWETQYF,few,TRBJ2-5,TRBV20-1,-
TGCGCCAGCAGCTTGGGGGGCACAGATACGCAGTATTTT,CASSLGGTDTQYF,many,TRBJ2-3,TRBV5-1,-
TGCAGCGTTGCCCAGGTAAATGAGCAGTTCTTC,CSVAQVNEQFF,-,TRBJ2-1,TRBV29-1,-
TGCAGTGCTGAGGGGAGCGGGGGCTACAATGAGCAGTTCTTC,CSAEGSGGYNEQFF,-,TRBJ2-1,TRBV20-1,TRBD2
TGTGCCAGCAGCTATACTCACACCATATATTTT,CASSYTHTIYF,few,TRBJ1-3,TRBV12-3/TRBV12-4,-
TGTGCCTGGAGTGTAAGGACGATCACCACCTTC,CAWSVRTITTF,few,TRBJ1-2,TRBV30,-
TGTGCCAGCGCTGGGACAGGGGAAACCTACGAGCAGTACTTC,CASAGTGETYEQYF,few,TRBJ2-7,TRBV12-3/TRBV12-4,TRBD1
TGTGCCAGCAGCTTAGGGGGCGCCGTCCAGCCCCAGCATTTT,CASSLGGAVQPQHF,-,TRBJ1-5,TRBV7-6,-
TGCAGCGGAAACGCGGGAGCCACAGATACGCAGTATTTT,CSGNAGATDTQYF,many,TRBJ2-3,TRBV29-1,TRBD2
TGCGCCAGCAGCGGCGGGACTAGCCTCACAGATACGCAGTATTTT,CASSGGTSLTDTQYF,-,TRBJ2-3,TRBV5-1,TRBD2
TGCGCCAGCAGCTTGATCTCTGGCCTCCAAGAGACCCAGTACTTC,CASSLISGLQETQYF,few,TRBJ2-5,TRBV5-1,-
TGCGCCAGCAGCTTGTACCGGCTTAGCTCCTACAATGAGCAGTTCTTC,CASSLYRLSSYNEQFF,many,TRBJ2-1,TRBV5-1,-
TGTGCCATAAGGGGACAGGGGAAATCGAACACCGGGGAGCTGTTTTTT,CAIRGQGKSNTGELFF,-,TRBJ2-2,TRBV10-3,TRBD1
TGTGCCTGGAGTGGAATAGCGGGAGGGCCGGAGTTCTTC,CAWSGIAGGPEFF,-,TRBJ2-1,TRBV30,TRBD2
TGCAGTGCTAGATCCGGACTAGCGGGAAATTCCGAGCAGTACTTC,CSARSGLAGNSEQYF,-,TRBJ2-7,TRBV20-1,TRBD2
TGCAGCGTCAAGGCCGCGGGGGCCAACGTCCTGACTTTC,CSVKAAGANVLTF,-,TRBJ2-6,TRBV29-1,-
TGTGCCAGCAGCGGCCAAAGGGGTCCGTTCAATGAGCAGTTCTTC,CASSGQRGPFNEQFF,-,TRBJ2-1,TRBV7-9,-
TGTGCCAGCAGTGCACAGGACAGGGAGGACACTGAAGCTTTCTTT,CASSAQDREDTEAFF,-,TRBJ1-1,TRBV12-3/TRBV12-4,TRBD1
TGTGCCAGCAGCTTAGGAAGGAGTTCGCCCATTTACGAGCAGTACTTC,CASSLGRSSPIYEQYF,few,TRBJ2-7,TRBV7-8,-